The 11 T cell receptor beta chains presented below share a single source sample, sequenced in a study of cytotoxic CD8 clonotypes in ibrutinib-treated CLL (dated by TCRdb to the early 2020s). Library construction relied on the immunoSEQ multiplex PCR assay. TCRdb carries this immuneACCESS record with in-frame sequences only. Its versions omit some clonotypes, under half of them owing to an unresolved V gene in the studies checked, with the rest unexplained. The sample table shows 15,000 to 20,000 clones, and roughly two thirds are seen once. In total, the top ten clones hold about 18% of the sample. Sequenced material: PBMCs, taken before ibrutinib treatment. Receptors originate from a human donor with chronic lymphocytic leukemia.

This chain links TRBV18 with TRBJ1-1; TRBD1 matches at 9 bases. The CDR3 totals 15 residues. Germline loops: CDR1 KGHSH, CDR2 LQKENI. V shed 1 base, J shed 7 bases, and the junction held 7 bases outside the gene matches. This CDR3 reads CASSPHVGTGYEAFF. CDR3 sequence (DNA): TGTGCCAGCTCACCACACGTGGGGACAGGGTATGAAGCTTTCTTT.

This clone was seen once. The DNA for the CDR3 is TGTGCCAGCAGCCCCCTAACTCCGGGACAGGATTCTTCCGACGAGCAGTACTTC. Translating gives CASSPLTPGQDSSDEQYF. The chain has TRBV7-3 and TRBJ2-7; 8 positions match TRBD1. Germline lookup yields CDR1 SGHTA and CDR2 FQGTGA. The trim removed 5 bases at V and 5 bases at J, leaving 20 bases unmatched. The CDR3 runs to 18 residues.

The chain has TRBV7-7 and TRBJ2-5; D unresolved. This CDR3 comprises 13 residues. V was pared by 1 base and J by 3 bases, with 6 bases between. Germline V gene data show CDR1 as SSHAT and CDR2 as FNYEAQ (reference sequence). CDR3: CASSLGGEETQYF. CDR3 DNA: TGTGCCAGCAGCTTAGGGGGTGAAGAGACCCAGTACTTC.

This clone occurred a few times. V is TRBV19 and J is TRBJ2-7; 7 nucleotides agree with TRBD2. The CDR3 runs 13 residues. Trimming took 6 bases from V and 0 from J; bases not matched to a gene: 2. Germline assignment: CDR1 LNHDA and CDR2 SQIVND (reference sequence). CDR3 residues: CASRASGSYEQYF. In DNA, the CDR3 is TGTGCCAGTAGGGCTAGCGGCTCCTACGAGCAGTACTTC.

This clone showed up just a few times. The J gene is TRBJ1-5, the V gene TRBV15; the D is unclear. Germline V gene sequence: CDR1 LNHNV, CDR2 YYDKDF (reference sequence). CDR3 length: 14 residues. The V end lost 2 bases, the J end lost 5 bases, and 10 bases lay between the germline ends. The CDR3 sequence is CATSRRDKDQPQHF. The CDR3 DNA reads TGTGCCACCAGCAGACGGGATAAGGATCAGCCCCAGCATTTT. Full variable domain (remainder filled in from reference TRBV15 and TRBJ1-5): DAMVIQNPRYQVTQFGKPVTLSCSQTLNHNVMYWYQQKSSQAPKLLFHYYDKDFNNEADTPDNFQSRRPNTSFCFLDIRSPGLGDTAMYLCATSRRDKDQPQHFGDGTRLSIL.

V usage is TRBV5-1 and J usage is TRBJ1-1; the D gene is possibly TRBD1 (5 bases). The CDR3 length is 15 residues. The germline V gene encodes CDR1 SGHRS and CDR2 YFSETQ. The V end was cut by 4 bases, the J end by 1 base, with 14 bases between. DNA for the CDR3: TGCGCCAGCAGCCTCGATGGGGACCCGAACACTGAAGCTTTCTTT. This codes for CASSLDGDPNTEAFF.

CDR3 sequence reads: CASSQGLSPFNTEAFF. As DNA, the CDR3 is TGTGCCAGCAGCCAAGGGCTATCCCCCTTTAACACTGAAGCTTTCTTT. This chain uses TRBV14 with TRBJ1-1; D uncertain. Trimming left V 1 base short and J 2 bases short, with 14 bases between. The germline gives CDR1 SGHDN, CDR2 FVKESK. The CDR3 consists of 16 residues. Using reference TRBV14 and TRBJ1-1 for the parts outside the CDR3, the full variable domain is EAGVTQFPSHSVIEKGQTVTLRCDPISGHDNLYWYRRVMGKEIKFLLHFVKESKQDESGMPNNRFLAERTGGTYSTLKVQPAELEDSGVYFCASSQGLSPFNTEAFFGQGTRLTVV.

This rearrangement joins TRBV30 to TRBJ2-3, with 10 bases lining up with TRBD2. The CDR3 length is 21 residues. CDR1 is GTSNPN and CDR2 is SVGIG in the germline V gene (reference sequence). Trimming at V came to 0 bases and at J to 4 bases, leaving 22 bases not matched to a gene. The CDR3 DNA reads TGTGCCTGGAGTGTAAGCGGGGGGGACTATCGACAGGGCCGGAGGGCAGATACGCAGTATTTT. Translating it yields CAWSVSGGDYRQGRRADTQYF.

The rearrangement links TRBV2 to TRBJ2-5, with 9 bases aligning to TRBD1. V dropped 3 bases and J dropped 4; count of bases not matched to a gene: 3. Germline V gene data show CDR1 as SNHLY and CDR2 as FYNNEI. The CDR3 length is 14 residues. CDR3 sequence (DNA): TGTGCCAGCAGTGACCGGACAGGGGCAGAGACCCAGTACTTC. This gives the protein CASSDRTGAETQYF.

This chain connects TRBV30 to TRBJ1-5; TRBD1 might be the D (5 bases). This CDR3 contains 14 residues. The V and J ends lost 0 bases and 2 bases respectively, with 8 bases between them. Germline CDR1 is GTSNPN and CDR2 is SVGIG (reference sequence). The CDR3 nucleotides read TGTGCCTGGAGTGTACAGGTGGGCAATCAGCCCCAGCATTTT. Protein: CAWSVQVGNQPQHF. Using reference TRBV30 and TRBJ1-5 for the parts outside the CDR3, the full variable domain is SQTIHQWPATLVQPVGSPLSLECTVEGTSNPNLYWYRQAAGRGLQLLFYSVGIGQISSEVPQNLSASRPQDRQFILSSKKLLLSDSGFYLCAWSVQVGNQPQHFGDGTRLSIL.

The V gene is TRBV19, the J gene TRBJ1-3; 8 bases agree with TRBD1. CDR1 is LNHDA and CDR2 is SQIVND in the germline V gene (reference sequence). The junction had 10 bases not matched to a gene; V was cut back by 5 bases and J by 4 bases. This CDR3 region has 16 residues. As DNA, the CDR3 is TGTGCCAGTAGTCCCCGAGGACAGGGAGCAGGAAACACCATATATTTT. This sequence encodes CASSPRGQGAGNTIYF.